Shown below are 17 T cell receptor beta chains from a single sample sequenced in a study of cytomegalovirus exposure and HLA in healthy donors (dated by TCRdb to the late 2010s). The receptor library was made with the immunoSEQ multiplex PCR assay. For the multiplex PCR, a mixture combining 60 forward primers for TCR Vbeta segments and 13 reverse primers for TCR Jbeta segments was used. Sourced from immuneACCESS, this table was stored by TCRdb with only in-frame sequences that have V and J called. A share of the clones is absent; for the studies checked, an unresolved V gene accounts for under half, and the remainder has no known explanation. The sample records 150,000 to 180,000 clones, roughly 80% of which are singletons. The leading ten clones occupy 13% of the sample. Source material: PBMCs. These receptors came from a man aged 30 to 39 in good health and CMV-seropositive.

Written as DNA, the CDR3 is TGTGCCAGCAGCTTAAACCTTCTACAGGGGGCCGGCGGCTACACCTTC. Encoded protein: CASSLNLLQGAGGYTF. The chain joins TRBV11-2 to TRBJ1-2; 9 positions agree with TRBD1. Germline trimming cut 2 bases from V and 8 bases from J; bases unmatched to any gene: 12. CDR1 SGHAT and CDR2 FQNNGV come from the germline V gene. There are 16 residues in the CDR3.

This sequence joins TRBV4-1 and TRBJ2-5, with 8 bases matching TRBD1. The J call is in doubt because the DNA end fits TRBJ2-7 better. The CDR3 spans 15 residues. In germline, CDR1 is MGHRA, CDR2 YSYEKL. DNA for the CDR3: TGCGCCAGCAGCCAAGTGGGACAGGCGAATGGCGAGCAGTACTTC. Its protein is CASSQVGQANGEQYF.

The V gene is TRBV4-2, the J gene TRBJ2-5; no reliable D call. V lost 0 bases and J 1 base, leaving 15 bases between the germline ends. The CDR3 has 17 amino acids. Per germline, CDR1 LGHNA and CDR2 YNFKEQ. DNA for the CDR3: TGTGCCAGCAGCCAAGATTCAGGAAGATCCTTCCAAGAGACCCAGTACTTC. This gives the protein CASSQDSGRSFQETQYF.

V and J are TRBV15 and TRBJ2-3; D uncertain. The V gene lost 1 base and the J gene lost 4 bases, with 9 bases spanning the gap. CDR1 and CDR2 from the germline V gene are LNHNV and YYDKDF (reference sequence). The length of the CDR3 is 14 residues. The CDR3 loop reads CATSRGGVADTQYF. As DNA, the CDR3 is TGTGCCACCAGCAGAGGCGGAGTAGCAGATACGCAGTATTTT.

As for this clone: One end of the junction does not line up with germline, which may come from a read error. The V gene is TRBV5-4, the J gene TRBJ1-2, with 7 bases fitting TRBD1. The CDR3 runs 13 residues. Germline CDR1 reads SGHNT; CDR2 reads YYREEE (reference sequence). The CDR3 coding sequence is TGTGCCAGCAGCGGGGGACAGCAGTATGGCCACACCTTC. Amino acid sequence: CASSGGQQYGHTF. Supplemented by reference TRBV5-4 and TRBJ1-2, the full variable domain reads ETGVTQSPTHLIKTRGQQVTLRCSSQSGHNTVSWYQQALGQGPQFIFQYYREEENGRGNFPPRFSGLQFPNYSSELNVNALELDDSALYLCASSGGQQYGHTFGSGTRLTVV.

This rearrangement joins TRBV5-4 to TRBJ1-2, with D unresolved. V lost 6 bases to trimming and J lost 5 bases, with 8 bases between them. The length of the CDR3 is 11 residues. The germline V gene has CDR1 SGHNT and CDR2 YYREEE (reference sequence). Written as DNA, the CDR3 is TGTGCCAGCAACAAAGTATATGGCTACACCTTC. Protein: CASNKVYGYTF.

This clone has just a few counts. The genes are TRBV7-8 and TRBJ2-5; unclear D gene. The end of the DNA is better explained by TRBJ2-7, so the J call may be wrong. The V gene's germline CDR1 is SGHVS and CDR2 FQNEAQ. The CDR3 is 12 amino acids. CDR3 residues: CASSFNSYEQYF. Written as DNA, the CDR3 is TGTGCCAGCAGCTTCAACTCCTACGAGCAGTACTTC.

CDR3 in DNA: TGCGCCAGCAGCCGAGTAACAGGGATGAACACTGAAGCTTTCTTT. It codes for CASSRVTGMNTEAFF. This chain links TRBV5-1 with TRBJ1-1; D is possibly TRBD1 (6 bases). Trimming took 4 bases from V and 0 from J, leaving 13 bases between them. Germline V gene lookup returns CDR1 SGHRS and CDR2 YFSETQ. The CDR3 is 15 residues long.

V and J are TRBV4-1 and TRBJ1-4; the match to TRBD1 covers 8 bases. CDR3 length: 14 amino acids. V shed 6 bases and J 7 bases; nucleotides not matched to a gene: 7. From germline, CDR1 is MGHRA and CDR2 YSYEKL. CDR3 bases: TGCGCCAGCAGGGGGACAGGAGGGGGTGAAAAACTGTTTTTT. Its protein product is CASRGTGGGEKLFF.

This clone has only a few counts. The gene calls are TRBV11-2 and TRBJ2-2; 10 bases fit TRBD1. The V and J ends lost 4 bases and 3 bases, in that order; junction bases with no gene match: 2. CDR1 is SGHAT and CDR2 is FQNNGV in the germline V gene. This CDR3 is built from 15 residues. CDR3 loop: CASSSGQGDTGELFF. CDR3 sequence (DNA): TGTGCCAGCAGCTCAGGACAGGGGGACACCGGGGAGCTGTTTTTT.

Only a few counts were recorded for this clone. The V and J genes are TRBV19 and TRBJ1-1; D gene uncertain. Germline V CDR1 and CDR2: LNHDA, SQIVND (reference sequence). Trimming took 3 bases from V and 5 from J, leaving 10 bases between them. The length of the CDR3 is 13 residues. The CDR3: CASSMNRQTEAFF. As DNA, the CDR3 is TGTGCCAGTAGTATGAACCGCCAGACTGAAGCTTTCTTT.

CDR3 DNA: TGTGCCAGCAGCAAAGAAGACGTACAGGGGTTCAGCAATCAGCCCCAGCATTTT. This encodes CASSKEDVQGFSNQPQHF. V is TRBV21-1 and J is TRBJ1-5; whether TRBD1, the table's D call, matches the DNA was not checked. TRBV21-1 is labeled a pseudogene. The CDR3 covers 18 residues.

J is TRBJ2-1 and V is TRBV29-1, with 9 nucleotides matching TRBD1. The V segment lost 6 bases and the J segment 7 bases; nucleotides outside the gene matches: 4. The CDR3 is 12 residues long. Germline CDR1 reads SQVTM; CDR2 reads ANQGSEA. CDR3 coding DNA: TGCAGCGTGTGGGGACAGGGAAATGAGCAGTTCTTC. Its protein product is CSVWGQGNEQFF.

The V gene is TRBV27, the J gene TRBJ2-2; D might be TRBD2 (5 bases). The CDR3 spans 17 residues. Germline lookup yields CDR1 MNHEY and CDR2 SMNVEV (reference sequence). Trimming cost V 3 bases and J 6 bases, with 20 bases left between them. The DNA of the CDR3 is TGTGCCAGCAGTTTCCCTAGAGGGCGCAACTTAGCCGGGGAGCTGTTTTTT. It translates to CASSFPRGRNLAGELFF.

CDR3: CASSLLVGLAGGPGDEQFF. The CDR3, as DNA: TGTGCCAGCAGTTTATTAGTCGGACTAGCGGGAGGCCCTGGGGATGAGCAGTTCTTC. The V gene is TRBV27, the J gene TRBJ2-1; 14 bases are shared with TRBD2. J lost 8 bases, V lost 1 base, and 13 bases had no gene match. The CDR3 contains 19 residues. Germline loops: CDR1 MNHEY, CDR2 SMNVEV (reference sequence).

The chain employs TRBV19 and TRBJ2-5, with D perhaps matching TRBD1 (7 bases). The CDR3 totals 15 residues. V lost 5 bases, J lost 4 bases, and 17 bases lay in between. Germline V gene lookup returns CDR1 LNHDA and CDR2 SQIVND (reference sequence). The chain's CDR3 is CASSSDRREVETQYF. For the CDR3, the DNA is TGTGCCAGTAGTTCGGACAGGAGGGAAGTAGAGACCCAGTACTTC.

The chain has TRBV11-2 and TRBJ2-7; D not certain. The CDR3 totals 13 residues. V was cut by 1 base and J by 5 bases, with 9 bases left in between. Per the germline V gene, CDR1 is SGHAT and CDR2 is FQNNGV. CDR3 nucleotides: TGTGCCAGCAGCTTAGGGCTAGTAAACGAGCAGTACTTC. This encodes CASSLGLVNEQYF.